The rows below give T cell receptor beta chains drawn from one sample of a study of T cell changes during pregnancy in multiple sclerosis. Measured with immunoSEQ multiplex PCR; TCRdb has only the in-frame clones, and not every one. Of around 60,000 clones in the sample, 94% were seen once. Sequenced here: CD8+ T cells from peripheral blood mononuclear cells, sampled in the third trimester of pregnancy. These receptors originate from a female donor with multiple sclerosis, enrolled in a pregnancy study. The CDR3 runs from the conserved cysteine through the conserved F or W. The order of the fields is J gene, D gene, clone size, V gene, CDR3 DNA, CDR3 protein. A D gene is named only where the DNA matches it firmly. Not every row has a clone size; where given, it reads once, few, many or a size class.

TRBJ1-2 TRBD1 NA TRBV27 TGTGCCAGCAGTTTATCCGCCGGGACAGCTAACTATGGCTACACCTTC CASSLSAGTANYGYTF
TRBJ2-7 TRBD2 NA TRBV6-6 TGTGCCAGCTCTCCCTCGGGAGGCGAGCAGTACTTC CASSPSGGEQYF
TRBJ2-7 TRBD2 NA TRBV28 TGTGCCAGCAGTCCCCCGGGACTAGCGGGGGACGAGCAGTACTTC CASSPPGLAGDEQYF
TRBJ2-1 TRBD2 NA TRBV6-5 TGTGCCAGCAGTTACTCCTCGGGAGGGGACTACAATGAGCAGTTCTTC CASSYSSGGDYNEQFF
TRBJ2-2 TRBD2 NA TRBV6-4 TGTGCCAGCAGCACTTCTAGCGGGAGCGCCGGGGAGCTGTTTTTT CASSTSSGSAGELFF
TRBJ1-5 NA NA TRBV9 TGTGCCAGCAGCGTAGGACCCGACACGGGGCAGCCCCAGCATTTT CASSVGPDTGQPQHF
TRBJ1-2 NA once TRBV2 TGTGCCAGCAGGGGCGGACAGCCGAACTATGGCTACACCTTC CASRGGQPNYGYTF
TRBJ2-7 TRBD2 once TRBV5-1 TGCGCCAGCAGCTGGACGCTAGCGGAGTCCTACGAGCAGTACTTC CASSWTLAESYEQYF
TRBJ2-5 TRBD1 NA TRBV5-4 TGTGCCAGCAGCTTCTCAGGGGGCCTCCAAGAGACCCAGTACTTC CASSFSGGLQETQYF
TRBJ2-7 TRBD2 NA TRBV4-1 TGCGCCAGCAGCCAACCTCCTAGCGGGGGGAGCTACGAGCAGTACTTC CASSQPPSGGSYEQYF
TRBJ2-4 NA once TRBV27 TGTGCCAGCAGTTTAAGTCCGGGGGCCAAAAACATTCAGTACTTC CASSLSPGAKNIQYF
TRBJ1-5 NA NA TRBV28 TGTGCCAGCAGTTTCGGAGCGGGAAATCAGCCCCAGCATTTT CASSFGAGNQPQHF